The 22 T cell receptor beta chains reported below all come from one sample, sequenced in a study of CD8 T cells in ankylosing spondylitis. One entry per CDR3 protein, called by TCRdb with MiXCR from the 5' RACE reads. The sample has a few hundred thousand distinct CDR3 sequences, 20% seen once; the top ten hold roughly 7.3%. Input material: blood, either unsorted or a sorted T cell fraction (not recorded which). The receptors were gathered from a male donor with ankylosing spondylitis or in good health (not recorded which).

This rearrangement joins TRBV28 to TRBJ2-1; 8 bases are a match to TRBD1. The CDR3 totals 14 residues. The trim removed 5 bases at V and 6 bases at J, leaving 6 bases unmatched. In germline, CDR1 is MDHEN, CDR2 SYDVKM. CDR3 region: CASSTPGQVNEQFF. The CDR3 DNA follows: TGTGCCAGCAGTACACCGGGACAGGTCAATGAGCAGTTCTTC.

This clonotype turned up a few times. The chain joins TRBV28 to TRBJ2-1; maybe TRBD1 (6 bases). The V gene's germline CDR1 is MDHEN and CDR2 SYDVKM. The V end was cut by 1 base, the J end by 9 bases, with 13 bases between. The CDR3 spans 14 residues. In DNA form, the CDR3 reads TGTGCCAGCAGTTTATCCACCACAGGGTCTGAGCAGTTCTTC. Translated: CASSLSTTGSEQFF. The full variable domain, completed using reference TRBV28 and TRBJ2-1, is DVKVTQSSRYLVKRTGEKVFLECVQDMDHENMFWYRQDPGLGLRLIYFSYDVKMKEKGDIPEGYSVSREKKERFSLILESASTNQTSMYLCASSLSTTGSEQFFGPGTRLTVL.

The gene calls are TRBV20-1 and TRBJ2-3; D unresolved. The V and J ends lost 0 bases and 2 bases respectively, with 9 bases between them. From germline, CDR1 is DFQATT and CDR2 SNEGSKA (reference sequence). The CDR3 runs 14 residues. The CDR3 loop is CSARDVYFTDTQYF. The CDR3 DNA sequence: TGCAGTGCTAGAGATGTGTACTTCACAGATACGCAGTATTTT.

The chain has TRBV5-5 and TRBJ1-2; no clear D. Germline V gene sequence: CDR1 SGHKS, CDR2 YYEKEE (reference sequence). The CDR3 covers 13 residues. The V gene lost 4 bases and the J gene lost 5 bases, with 12 bases spanning the gap. The CDR3 region has the DNA TGTGCCAGCAGCCCGGCTCTCGATTATGGCTACACCTTC. This sequence encodes CASSPALDYGYTF.

In this sample, this clonotype turned up many times. The rearrangement uses TRBV12-3 or TRBV12-4 and TRBJ1-2; no firm D call. V lost 5 bases, J lost 3 bases, and 10 bases lay in between. The CDR3 has 13 residues. The CDR3 sequence: CASSHDKHYGYTF. The CDR3 DNA reads as TGTGCCAGCAGTCACGACAAGCACTATGGCTACACCTTC.

V and J are TRBV15 and TRBJ2-1; no reliable D call. CDR3 length equals 13 residues. Germline V gives CDR1 LNHNV, CDR2 YYDKDF (reference sequence). The V end was cut by 6 bases, the J end by 4 bases, with 10 bases between. The CDR3 DNA reads TGTGCCACCAGGCGGACCGGTTACAATGAGCAGTTCTTC. It yields the protein CATRRTGYNEQFF.

This clonotype was detected a few times. The V call is TRBV12-3 or TRBV12-4, the J call TRBJ2-7; D gene unclear. The CDR3 runs to 13 residues. Between the trimmed V and J ends, which lost 6 bases and 3 bases, there was a span of 12 bases. CDR3 coding DNA: TGTGCCAGCAGAAACGAACTAAACTACGAGCAGTACGTC. It codes for CASRNELNYEQYV.

CDR3 sequence reads: CASQTGGSGELFF. CDR3 nucleotides: TGCGCCAGCCAAACGGGGGGCTCCGGGGAGCTGTTTTTT. V gene TRBV5-1 combines with J gene TRBJ2-2; D is possibly TRBD2 (7 bases). Trimming took off 7 bases at V and 6 bases at J, with 13 bases between the two ends. This CDR3 region has 13 residues. In germline, CDR1 is SGHRS, CDR2 YFSETQ.

V usage is TRBV5-1 and J usage is TRBJ2-3; D might be TRBD2 (5 bases). This CDR3 comprises 16 residues. V was clipped by 0 bases and J by 10 bases, with 21 bases between them. In germline, CDR1 is SGHRS, CDR2 YFSETQ. DNA for the CDR3: TGCGCCAGCAGCTTGGATATCCGAGCCCTTGGAGGTGCGCAGTATTTT. This encodes CASSLDIRALGGAQYF. Combining the CDR3 with reference TRBV5-1 and TRBJ2-3 gives the whole variable domain KAGVTQTPRYLIKTRGQQVTLSCSPISGHRSVSWYQQTPGQGLQFLFEYFSETQRNKGNFPGRFSGRQFSNSRSEMNVSTLELGDSALYLCASSLDIRALGGAQYFGPGTRLTVL.

This chain connects TRBV13 to TRBJ1-6; 7 nucleotides match TRBD1. This CDR3 has 13 residues. J was trimmed by 13 bases and V by 5 bases; bases with no gene match: 8. Per germline, CDR1 PRHDT and CDR2 FYEKMQ (reference sequence). In DNA, the CDR3 is TGTGCCAGCAGCCATAGACAGGGCGGCCCCCTCCACTTT. This encodes CASSHRQGGPLHF.

The gene calls are TRBV6-1 and TRBJ2-5, with D tentatively TRBD1 (6 bases). Germline CDR1 is MNHNS and CDR2 is SASEGT. V was pared by 2 bases and J by 5 bases, with 9 bases between. This CDR3 region has 13 residues. The CDR3 loop reads CASSEIQGETQYF. CDR3 sequence (DNA): TGTGCCAGCAGTGAAATCCAGGGGGAGACCCAGTACTTC.

This clonotype was seen only a few times. The V gene is TRBV6-2 or TRBV6-3, the J gene TRBJ2-1; 10 nucleotides agree with TRBD2. Looked up from germline, CDR1 is MNHEY and CDR2 is SVGEGT. V trimming: 6 bases; J trimming: 8 bases; junction bases outside the gene matches: 10. This CDR3 is 15 amino acids long. CDR3 residues: CASSRTSGGRDEQFF. The DNA of the CDR3 is TGTGCCAGCAGCCGGACTAGCGGAGGAAGGGATGAGCAGTTCTTC.

A few counts support this clonotype. CDR3: CSARVIIAKNIQYF. The CDR3 nucleotides read TGCAGTGCTAGAGTCATTATAGCCAAAAACATTCAGTACTTC. The chain links TRBV20-1 to TRBJ2-4; unclear D gene. CDR3 size: 14 residues. With 1 base removed from V and 0 bases from J, the gap between germline ends came to 7 bases. Germline lookup yields CDR1 DFQATT and CDR2 SNEGSKA (reference sequence).

This clonotype came up many times. The genes are TRBV29-1 and TRBJ2-3; D is tentatively TRBD1 or TRBD2 (5 bases each). The CDR3 sequence is 13 residues long. Germline CDR1 reads SQVTM; CDR2 reads ANQGSEA. Trimming pared 4 bases from V and 2 bases from J, leaving 10 bases between. The chain's CDR3 is CSVGGPPTDTQYF. The CDR3 DNA is TGCAGCGTTGGGGGACCACCCACAGATACGCAGTATTTT.

This clonotype was picked up many times. The V gene is TRBV15, the J gene TRBJ2-5; D ambiguous. The germline V and J ends were trimmed by 0 bases and 5 bases, with 4 bases remaining between them. Germline CDR1 and CDR2: LNHNV and YYDKDF (reference sequence). The CDR3 contains 12 residues. The chain's CDR3 is CATSRDQETQYF. CDR3 in DNA: TGTGCCACCAGCAGAGATCAGGAGACCCAGTACTTC.

The sample holds a few counts of this clonotype. This rearrangement joins TRBV2 to TRBJ2-2, with a possible D match to TRBD2 (5 bases). Germline V gene sequence: CDR1 SNHLY, CDR2 FYNNEI. The CDR3 is 14 amino acids. V was clipped by 7 bases and J by 0 bases, with 9 bases between them. The CDR3 DNA reads TGTGCCAGCATACTGGAGGCGAACACCGGGGAGCTGTTTTTT. Protein product: CASILEANTGELFF.

This clonotype was counted between two and nine times. This chain links TRBV7-2 with TRBJ2-1; weak D call: TRBD2 (5 bases). From germline, CDR1 is SGHTA and CDR2 FQGNSA. This CDR3 is built from 12 residues. Deletions cut 1 base from V and 15 bases from J, with 13 bases between. Here the CDR3 reads CASSLDGIGPFF. The CDR3, as DNA: TGTGCCAGCAGCTTAGACGGGATCGGTCCGTTCTTC.

This chain joins TRBV5-6 and TRBJ2-3; possibly TRBD2 for D (6 bases). Germline V gene lookup returns CDR1 SGHDT and CDR2 YYEEEE. Trimming shortened V by 6 bases and J by 3 bases, and 14 bases separated the two germline ends. This CDR3 contains 14 residues. The CDR3 is CASTSVGGTDTQYF. CDR3 in DNA: TGTGCCAGCACCTCGGTTGGAGGGACAGATACGCAGTATTTT. The variable domain in full, with the rest retrieved from reference TRBV5-6 and TRBJ2-3, is DAGVTQSPTHLIKTRGQQVTLRCSPKSGHDTVSWYQQALGQGPQFIFQYYEEEERQRGNFPDRFSGHQFPNYSSELNVNALLLGDSALYLCASTSVGGTDTQYFGPGTRLTVL.

This clonotype showed up just a few times. V and J are TRBV4-1 and TRBJ2-3; D might be TRBD1 (6 bases). CDR3 length: 15 amino acids. Germline lookup yields CDR1 MGHRA and CDR2 YSYEKL. Trimming took off 0 bases at V and 8 bases at J, with 15 bases between the two ends. The CDR3, as DNA: TGCGCCAGCAGCCAAGACCTGAGTTGGGGGCCTACGCAGTATTTT. Its translation: CASSQDLSWGPTQYF.

The chain recombines TRBV6-1 with TRBJ2-3; 7 bases are shared with TRBD1. The V and J ends lost 5 bases and 2 bases, in that order; junction bases with no gene match: 4. This CDR3 has 14 residues. Germline CDR1 MNHNS, CDR2 SASEGT. The CDR3 DNA follows: TGTGCCAGCAGTCGCAGGGGGATCACAGATACGCAGTATTTT. Translation gives CASSRRGITDTQYF.

This clonotype was counted many times. The chain links TRBV29-1 to TRBJ2-2; D might be TRBD2 (6 bases). This CDR3 has 16 amino acids. CDR1 is SQVTM and CDR2 is ANQGSEA in the germline V gene. V was pared by 7 bases and J by 1 base, with 19 bases between. CDR3 coding DNA: TGCAGCGGGGGCTACCGGTCGGGAGTGAACACCGGGGAGCTGTTTTTT. Residues: CSGGYRSGVNTGELFF.

This clonotype was seen a handful of times. V and J are TRBV6-2 or TRBV6-3 and TRBJ2-3, with 10 positions matching TRBD2. Germline V gene lookup returns CDR1 MNHEY and CDR2 SVGEGT. The trim removed 3 bases at V and 5 bases at J, leaving 20 bases unmatched. This CDR3 is 20 amino acids long. This CDR3 is CASSYQAIGYSGGYRDTQYF. As DNA, the CDR3 is TGTGCCAGCAGTTATCAGGCGATTGGTTATAGCGGGGGGTACCGAGATACGCAGTATTTT.